The TCR beta chain under discussion was sequenced for a study of cytomegalovirus exposure and HLA in healthy donors. Points on this clone: The antigen is not known.

Amplification used 60 Vbeta primers and 13 Jbeta primers. Sequencing used immunoSEQ multiplex PCR; TCRdb keeps in-frame clones, though not all of them. The data show around 150,000 clones, around 80% seen once. Looked up from germline, CDR1 is SGDLS and CDR2 is YYNGEE. This CDR3 contains 15 residues. V gave up 3 bases and J gave up 0 bases, with 9 bases separating them. Points from the study as a whole: Most TCR sequences proved rare, with some public TCRs found in many donors. Prediction of most subjects' HLA-A and HLA-B alleles by TCR beta sequences was reportedly accurate. Cytomegalovirus association was listed for about 160 TCR beta chains. The productive fraction for most TCR beta V segments was about 90% or about 30% in an earlier analysis.

Sequenced sample: PBMCs. This TCR was recovered from a male donor in good health and CMV-seronegative. The V gene is TRBV9, the J gene TRBJ1-4; D possibly corresponds to TRBD1 (5 bases). CDR3 sequence (DNA): TGTGCCAGCAGCGCCTCGACAGCAACTAATGAAAAACTGTTTTTT. Its translation is CASSASTATNEKLFF. The whole variable domain, remainder taken from reference TRBV9 and TRBJ1-4, is DSGVTQTPKHLITATGQRVTLRCSPRSGDLSVYWYQQSLDQGLQFLIQYYNGEERAKGNILERFSAQQFPDLHSELNLSSLELGDSALYFCASSASTATNEKLFFGSGTQLSVL.